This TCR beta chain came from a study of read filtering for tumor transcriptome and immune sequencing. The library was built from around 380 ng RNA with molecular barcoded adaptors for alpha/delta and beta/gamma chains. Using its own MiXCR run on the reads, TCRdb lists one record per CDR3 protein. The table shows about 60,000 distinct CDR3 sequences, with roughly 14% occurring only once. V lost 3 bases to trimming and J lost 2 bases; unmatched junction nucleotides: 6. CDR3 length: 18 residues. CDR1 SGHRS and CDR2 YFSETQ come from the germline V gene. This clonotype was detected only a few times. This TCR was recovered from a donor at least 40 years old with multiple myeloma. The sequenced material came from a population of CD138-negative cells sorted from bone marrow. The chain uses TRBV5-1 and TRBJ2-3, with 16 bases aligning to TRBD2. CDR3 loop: CASSSGTSGRVNTDTQYF. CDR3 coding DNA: TGCGCCAGCAGCTCGGGGACTAGCGGGAGGGTAAACACAGATACGCAGTATTTT. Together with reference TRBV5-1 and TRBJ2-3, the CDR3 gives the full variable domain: KAGVTQTPRYLIKTRGQQVTLSCSPISGHRSVSWYQQTPGQGLQFLFEYFSETQRNKGNFPGRFSGRQFSNSRSEMNVSTLELGDSALYLCASSSGTSGRVNTDTQYFGPGTRLTVL.